This TCR beta chain is from a study of blood T cells in healthy people across ages. With a J-beta primer mix and a sample-barcoded 5' primer, a second PCR ran about 7 to 11 cycles. TCRdb fed the 5' RACE reads into MiXCR, producing one record per CDR3 protein. This table holds hundreds of thousands of distinct CDR3 sequences, roughly 46% found once. This CDR3 is built from 13 residues. Germline loops: CDR1 SGHDN, CDR2 FVKESK. Trimming removed 1 base at V and 9 bases at J, with 10 bases between. The receptor's source is a man at least 80 years old in good health. Sequencing used blood. The chain couples TRBV14 to TRBJ2-1; D is unclear. The CDR3 region is CASSQAWGCEQFF. The DNA of the CDR3 is TGTGCCAGCAGCCAAGCCTGGGGATGTGAGCAGTTCTTC.